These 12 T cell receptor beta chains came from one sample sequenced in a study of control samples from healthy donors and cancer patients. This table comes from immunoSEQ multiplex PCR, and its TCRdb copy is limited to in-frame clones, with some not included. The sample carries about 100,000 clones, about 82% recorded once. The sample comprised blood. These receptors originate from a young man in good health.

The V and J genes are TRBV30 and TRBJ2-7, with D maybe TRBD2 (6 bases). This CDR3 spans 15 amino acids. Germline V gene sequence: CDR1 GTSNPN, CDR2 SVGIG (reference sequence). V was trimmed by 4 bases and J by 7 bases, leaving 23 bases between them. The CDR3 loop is CAWTKHGRLGGEQYF. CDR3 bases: TGTGCCTGGACCAAACACGGAAGGCTGGGGGGAGAGCAGTACTTC.

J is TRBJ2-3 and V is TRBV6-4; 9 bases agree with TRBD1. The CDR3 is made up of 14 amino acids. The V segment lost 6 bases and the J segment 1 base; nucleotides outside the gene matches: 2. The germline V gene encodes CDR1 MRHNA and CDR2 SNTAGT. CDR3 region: CASSRTGGTDTQYF. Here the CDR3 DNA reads TGTGCCAGCAGCCGGACAGGGGGCACAGATACGCAGTATTTT.

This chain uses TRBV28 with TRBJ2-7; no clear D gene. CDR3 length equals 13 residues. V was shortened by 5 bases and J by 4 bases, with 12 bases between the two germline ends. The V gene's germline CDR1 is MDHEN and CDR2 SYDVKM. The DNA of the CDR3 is TGTGCCAGCAGTCCCCGATTCTCATACGAGCAGTACTTC. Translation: CASSPRFSYEQYF. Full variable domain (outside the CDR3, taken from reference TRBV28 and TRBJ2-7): DVKVTQSSRYLVKRTGEKVFLECVQDMDHENMFWYRQDPGLGLRLIYFSYDVKMKEKGDIPEGYSVSREKKERFSLILESASTNQTSMYLCASSPRFSYEQYFGPGTRLTVT.

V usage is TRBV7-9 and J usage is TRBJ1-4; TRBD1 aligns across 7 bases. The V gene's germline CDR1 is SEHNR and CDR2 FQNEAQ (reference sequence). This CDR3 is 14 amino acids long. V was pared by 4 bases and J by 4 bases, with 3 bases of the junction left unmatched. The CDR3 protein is CASSSGQYNEKLFF. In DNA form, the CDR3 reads TGTGCCAGCAGCTCGGGACAGTATAATGAAAAACTGTTTTTT.

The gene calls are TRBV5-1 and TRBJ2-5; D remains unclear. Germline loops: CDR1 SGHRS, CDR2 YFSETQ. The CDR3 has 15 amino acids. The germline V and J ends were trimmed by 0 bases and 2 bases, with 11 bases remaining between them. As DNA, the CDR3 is TGCGCCAGCAGCTTGGCCTGGGGTTCGCAAGAGACCCAGTACTTC. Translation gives CASSLAWGSQETQYF.

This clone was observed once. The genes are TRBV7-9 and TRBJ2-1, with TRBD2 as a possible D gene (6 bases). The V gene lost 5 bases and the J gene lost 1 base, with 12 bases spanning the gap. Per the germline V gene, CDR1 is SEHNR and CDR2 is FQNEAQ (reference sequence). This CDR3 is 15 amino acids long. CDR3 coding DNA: TGTGCCAGCAGCCCCCGTGGGGGGTCCTACAATGAGCAGTTCTTC. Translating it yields CASSPRGGSYNEQFF. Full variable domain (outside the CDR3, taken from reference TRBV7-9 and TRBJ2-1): DTGVSQNPRHKITKRGQNVTFRCDPISEHNRLYWYRQTLGQGPEFLTYFQNEAQLEKSRLLSDRFSAERPKGSFSTLEIQRTEQGDSAMYLCASSPRGGSYNEQFFGPGTRLTVL.

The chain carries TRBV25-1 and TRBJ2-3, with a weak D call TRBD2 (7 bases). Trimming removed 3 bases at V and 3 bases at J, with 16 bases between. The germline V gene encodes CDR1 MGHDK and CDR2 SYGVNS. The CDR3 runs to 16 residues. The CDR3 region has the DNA TGTGCCAGCAGTGAGCAGGGGAGGGAAGCGACAGATACGCAGTATTTT. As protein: CASSEQGREATDTQYF. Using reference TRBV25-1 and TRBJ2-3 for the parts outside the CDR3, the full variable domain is EADIYQTPRYLVIGTGKKITLECSQTMGHDKMYWYQQDPGMELHLIHYSYGVNSTEKGDLSSESTVSRIRTEHFPLTLESARPSHTSQYLCASSEQGREATDTQYFGPGTRLTVL.

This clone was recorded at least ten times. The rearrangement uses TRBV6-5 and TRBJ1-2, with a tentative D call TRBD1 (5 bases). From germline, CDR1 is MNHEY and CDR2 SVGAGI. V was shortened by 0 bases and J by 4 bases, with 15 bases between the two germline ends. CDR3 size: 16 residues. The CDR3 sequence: CASSYSMGDSSYGYTF. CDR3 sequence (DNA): TGTGCCAGCAGTTACTCGATGGGAGACAGCTCCTATGGCTACACCTTC.

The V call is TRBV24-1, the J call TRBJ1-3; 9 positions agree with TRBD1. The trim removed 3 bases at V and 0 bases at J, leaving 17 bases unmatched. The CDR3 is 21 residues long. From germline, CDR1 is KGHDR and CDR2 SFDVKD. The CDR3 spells CATSDLRRTGATISSGNTIYF. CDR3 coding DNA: TGTGCCACCAGTGATCTACGTAGGACAGGGGCAACTATATCCTCTGGAAACACCATATATTTT.

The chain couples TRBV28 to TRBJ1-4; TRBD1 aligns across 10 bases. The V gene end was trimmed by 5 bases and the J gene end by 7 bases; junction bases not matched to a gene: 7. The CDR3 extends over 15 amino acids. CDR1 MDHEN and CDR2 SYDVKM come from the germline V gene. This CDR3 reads CASSRLTGGTEKLFF. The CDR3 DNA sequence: TGTGCCAGCAGTCGATTGACAGGGGGCACTGAAAAACTGTTTTTT.

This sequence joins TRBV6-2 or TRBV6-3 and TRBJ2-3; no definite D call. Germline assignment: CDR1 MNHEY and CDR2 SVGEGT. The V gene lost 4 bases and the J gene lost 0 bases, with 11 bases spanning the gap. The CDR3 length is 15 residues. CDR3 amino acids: CASSWTRRSTDTQYF. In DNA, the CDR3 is TGTGCCAGCAGTTGGACGCGGAGAAGCACAGATACGCAGTATTTT.

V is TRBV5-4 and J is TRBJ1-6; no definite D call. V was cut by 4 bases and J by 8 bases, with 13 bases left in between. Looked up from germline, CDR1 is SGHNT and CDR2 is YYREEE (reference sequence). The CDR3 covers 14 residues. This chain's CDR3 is CASSLGERDSPLHF. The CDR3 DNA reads TGTGCCAGCAGCCTTGGGGAAAGGGATTCACCCCTCCACTTT.